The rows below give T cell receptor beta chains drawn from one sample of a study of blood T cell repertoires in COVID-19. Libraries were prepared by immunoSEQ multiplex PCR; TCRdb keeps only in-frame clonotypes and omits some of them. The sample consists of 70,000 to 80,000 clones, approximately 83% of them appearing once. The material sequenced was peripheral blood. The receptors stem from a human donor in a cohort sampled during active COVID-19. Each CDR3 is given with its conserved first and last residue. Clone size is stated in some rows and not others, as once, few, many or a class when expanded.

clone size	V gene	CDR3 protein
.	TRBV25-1	CASSELGGSYNEQFF
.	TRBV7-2	CASSSPRSGWTQYF
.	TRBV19	CASSGTVAPGLVDPHGYTF
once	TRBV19	CASSPSPGLADSAQYF
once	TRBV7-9	CASSLSRVVSHYGYTF
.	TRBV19	CASSPGISNQPQHF
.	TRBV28	CASGTLAPDTQYF
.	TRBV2	CASKTTKNIQYF
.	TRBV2	CASSEASGGNTDTQYF
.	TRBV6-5	CASSYSRGNQPQHF
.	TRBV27	CASSPSTGGYQPQHF
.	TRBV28	CASSPTSGVGETQYF
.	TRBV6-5	CASRLSGGAYEQYF
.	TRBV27	CASSAPRERGYNEQFF
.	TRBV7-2	CASSLGRGRTYEQYF
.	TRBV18	CASSPGQGTTNEKLFF
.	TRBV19	CASIREGLNTEAFF
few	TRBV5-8	CASSVTGSPSPPLHF
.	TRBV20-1	CSASMRHTTSYEQYF
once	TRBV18	CASSPPLSADTEAFF
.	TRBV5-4	CASSYDRVPGISNQPQHF
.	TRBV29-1	CSVGPGEETQYF
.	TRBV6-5	CASSPDYLQETQYF
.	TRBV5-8	CASSFAVTASPPQHF
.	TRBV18	CASSIGGKGSNQPQHF
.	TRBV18	CASSPLTQDTEAFF
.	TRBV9	CASSGGSADTQYF
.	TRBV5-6	CASSLTADTQYF